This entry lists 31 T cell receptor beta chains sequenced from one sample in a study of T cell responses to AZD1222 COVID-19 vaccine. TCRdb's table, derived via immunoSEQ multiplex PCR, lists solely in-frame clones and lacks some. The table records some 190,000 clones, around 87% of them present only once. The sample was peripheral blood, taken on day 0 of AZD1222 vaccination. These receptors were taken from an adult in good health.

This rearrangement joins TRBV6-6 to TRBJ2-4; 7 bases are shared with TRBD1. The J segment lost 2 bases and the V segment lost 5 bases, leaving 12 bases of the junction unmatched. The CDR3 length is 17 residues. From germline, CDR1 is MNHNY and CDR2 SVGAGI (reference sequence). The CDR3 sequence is CASSQPPAGGPKNIQYF. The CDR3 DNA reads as TGTGCCAGCAGTCAGCCCCCGGCAGGGGGACCCAAAAACATTCAGTACTTC.

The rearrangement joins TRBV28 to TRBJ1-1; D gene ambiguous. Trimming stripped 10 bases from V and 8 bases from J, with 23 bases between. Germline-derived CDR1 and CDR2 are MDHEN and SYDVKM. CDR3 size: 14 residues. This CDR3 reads CATAVPLGVFEAFF. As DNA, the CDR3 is TGTGCCACCGCTGTTCCCCTAGGAGTCTTCGAAGCTTTCTTT.

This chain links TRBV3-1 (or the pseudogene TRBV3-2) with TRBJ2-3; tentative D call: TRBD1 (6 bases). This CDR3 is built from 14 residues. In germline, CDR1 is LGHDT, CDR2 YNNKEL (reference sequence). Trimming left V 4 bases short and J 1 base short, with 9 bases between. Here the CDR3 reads CASSPRTGTDTQYF. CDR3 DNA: TGTGCCAGCAGCCCGAGGACAGGCACAGATACGCAGTATTTT.

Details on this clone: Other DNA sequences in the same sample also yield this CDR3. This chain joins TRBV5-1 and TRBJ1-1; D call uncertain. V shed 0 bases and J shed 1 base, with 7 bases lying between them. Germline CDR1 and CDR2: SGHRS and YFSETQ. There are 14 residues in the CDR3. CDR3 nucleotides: TGCGCCAGCAGCTTGGCCCGGGGGAACACTGAAGCTTTCTTT. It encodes CASSLARGNTEAFF.

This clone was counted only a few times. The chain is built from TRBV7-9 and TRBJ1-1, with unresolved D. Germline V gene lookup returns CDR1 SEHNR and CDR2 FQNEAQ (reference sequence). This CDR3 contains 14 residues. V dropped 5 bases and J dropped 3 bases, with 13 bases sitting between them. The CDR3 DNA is TGTGCCAGCAGCCTCGTAGAGGGCTACACTGAAGCTTTCTTT. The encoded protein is CASSLVEGYTEAFF.

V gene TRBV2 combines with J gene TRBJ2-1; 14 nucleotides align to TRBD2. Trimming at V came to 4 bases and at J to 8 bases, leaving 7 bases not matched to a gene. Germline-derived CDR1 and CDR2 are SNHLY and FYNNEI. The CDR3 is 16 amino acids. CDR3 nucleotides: TGTGCCAGCAGTGCCGTGACTAGCGGGGGGGTGGATGAGCAGTTCTTC. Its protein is CASSAVTSGGVDEQFF.

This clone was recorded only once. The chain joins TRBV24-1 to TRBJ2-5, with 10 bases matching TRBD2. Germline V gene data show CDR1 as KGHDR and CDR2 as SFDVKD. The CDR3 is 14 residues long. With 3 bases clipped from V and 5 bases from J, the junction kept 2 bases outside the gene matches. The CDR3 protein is CATSDGTSVETQYF. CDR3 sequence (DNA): TGTGCCACCAGTGATGGGACTAGCGTGGAGACCCAGTACTTC.

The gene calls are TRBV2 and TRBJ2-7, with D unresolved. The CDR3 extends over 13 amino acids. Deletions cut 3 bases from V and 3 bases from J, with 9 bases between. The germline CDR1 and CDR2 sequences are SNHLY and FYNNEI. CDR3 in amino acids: CASSDAVYYEQYF. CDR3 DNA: TGTGCCAGCAGTGACGCAGTCTACTACGAGCAGTACTTC. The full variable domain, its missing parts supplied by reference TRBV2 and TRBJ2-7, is EPEVTQTPSHQVTQMGQEVILRCVPISNHLYFYWYRQILGQKVEFLVSFYNNEISEKSEIFDDQFSVERPDGSNFTLKIRSTKLEDSAMYFCASSDAVYYEQYFGPGTRLTVT.

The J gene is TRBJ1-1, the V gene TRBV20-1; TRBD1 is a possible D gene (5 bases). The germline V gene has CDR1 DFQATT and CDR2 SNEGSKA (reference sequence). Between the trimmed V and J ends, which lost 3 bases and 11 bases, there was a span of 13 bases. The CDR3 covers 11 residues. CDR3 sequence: CSARRGPEAFF. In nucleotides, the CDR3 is TGCAGTGCTAGGCGGGGCCCCGAGGCTTTCTTT.

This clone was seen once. The DNA of the CDR3 is TGTGCCAGCAGTTTCTCCTCCTACGAGCAGTACTTC. This encodes CASSFSSYEQYF. The chain employs TRBV28 and TRBJ2-7; D gene ambiguous. Germline lookup yields CDR1 MDHEN and CDR2 SYDVKM. V lost 3 bases and J 0 bases, leaving 3 bases between the germline ends. The CDR3 length is 12 residues.

This CDR3 reads CASSYLIAGYNEQFF. Here the CDR3 DNA reads TGTGCCAGCAGTTACCTAATAGCGGGGTACAATGAGCAGTTCTTC. The V and J genes are TRBV6-5 and TRBJ2-1, with 8 positions matching TRBD2. Germline CDR1 MNHEY, CDR2 SVGAGI. The junction had 4 bases not matched to a gene; V was cut back by 2 bases and J by 4 bases. The CDR3 contains 15 residues.

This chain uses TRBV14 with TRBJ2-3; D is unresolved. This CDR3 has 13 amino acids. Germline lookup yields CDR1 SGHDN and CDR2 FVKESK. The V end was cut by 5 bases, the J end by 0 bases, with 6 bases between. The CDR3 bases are TGTGCCAGCAGCATAATTAGCACAGATACGCAGTATTTT. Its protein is CASSIISTDTQYF.

CDR3: CASSVTLGFEAFF. CDR3 nucleotides: TGTGCCAGCAGTGTTACATTAGGGTTTGAAGCTTTCTTT. This sequence joins TRBV27 and TRBJ1-1; D ambiguous. Germline V gene lookup returns CDR1 MNHEY and CDR2 SMNVEV (reference sequence). The ends were cut back, 5 bases at V and 7 bases at J, with 14 bases in the middle. The CDR3 sequence is 13 residues long.

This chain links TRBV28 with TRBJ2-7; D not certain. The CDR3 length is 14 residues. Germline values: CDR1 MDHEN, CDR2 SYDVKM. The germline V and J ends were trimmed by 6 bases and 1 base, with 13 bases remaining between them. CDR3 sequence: CASRATTESYEQYF. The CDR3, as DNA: TGTGCCAGCAGGGCCACTACTGAATCCTACGAGCAGTACTTC. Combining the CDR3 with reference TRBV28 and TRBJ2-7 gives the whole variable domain DVKVTQSSRYLVKRTGEKVFLECVQDMDHENMFWYRQDPGLGLRLIYFSYDVKMKEKGDIPEGYSVSREKKERFSLILESASTNQTSMYLCASRATTESYEQYFGPGTRLTVT.

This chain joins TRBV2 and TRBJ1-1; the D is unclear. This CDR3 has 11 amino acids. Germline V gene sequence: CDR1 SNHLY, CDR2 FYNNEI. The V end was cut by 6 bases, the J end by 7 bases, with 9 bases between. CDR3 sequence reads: CASRASGEAFF. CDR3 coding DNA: TGTGCCAGCAGGGCATCAGGTGAAGCTTTCTTT.

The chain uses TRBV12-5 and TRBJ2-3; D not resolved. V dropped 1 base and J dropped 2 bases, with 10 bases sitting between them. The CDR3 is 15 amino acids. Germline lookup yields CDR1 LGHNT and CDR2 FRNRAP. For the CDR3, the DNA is TGTGCTAGTGGTTTGGGGCAGGACGCCACAGATACGCAGTATTTT. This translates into CASGLGQDATDTQYF.

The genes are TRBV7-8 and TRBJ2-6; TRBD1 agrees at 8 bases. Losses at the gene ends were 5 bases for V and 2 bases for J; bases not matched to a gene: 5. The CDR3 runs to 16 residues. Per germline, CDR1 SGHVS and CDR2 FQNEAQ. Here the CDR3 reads CASSLWTGTGANVLTF. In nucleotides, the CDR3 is TGTGCCAGCAGCCTGTGGACAGGGACTGGGGCCAACGTCCTGACTTTC.

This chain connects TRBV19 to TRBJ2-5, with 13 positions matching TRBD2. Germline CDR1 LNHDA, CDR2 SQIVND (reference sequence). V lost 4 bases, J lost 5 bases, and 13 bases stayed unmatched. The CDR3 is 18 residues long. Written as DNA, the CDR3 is TGTGCCAGTAGTAGGAGGACGACTAGCGGGGGGCCTCGGGAGACCCAGTACTTC. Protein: CASSRRTTSGGPRETQYF. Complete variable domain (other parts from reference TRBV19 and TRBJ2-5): DGGITQSPKYLFRKEGQNVTLSCEQNLNHDAMYWYRQDPGQGLRLIYYSQIVNDFQKGDIAEGYSVSREKKESFPLTVTSAQKNPTAFYLCASSRRTTSGGPRETQYFGPGTRLLVL.

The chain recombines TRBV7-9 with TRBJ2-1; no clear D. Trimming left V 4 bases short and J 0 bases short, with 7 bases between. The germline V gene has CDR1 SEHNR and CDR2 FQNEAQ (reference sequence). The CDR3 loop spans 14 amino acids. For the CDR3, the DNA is TGTGCCAGCAGCTCCTTTGACTCCTACAATGAGCAGTTCTTC. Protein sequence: CASSSFDSYNEQFF.

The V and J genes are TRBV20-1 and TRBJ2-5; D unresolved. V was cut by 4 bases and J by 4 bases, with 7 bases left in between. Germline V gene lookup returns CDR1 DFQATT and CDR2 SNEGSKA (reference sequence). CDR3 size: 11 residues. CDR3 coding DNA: TGCAGTGCTAACGTAATAGAGACCCAGTACTTC. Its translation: CSANVIETQYF.

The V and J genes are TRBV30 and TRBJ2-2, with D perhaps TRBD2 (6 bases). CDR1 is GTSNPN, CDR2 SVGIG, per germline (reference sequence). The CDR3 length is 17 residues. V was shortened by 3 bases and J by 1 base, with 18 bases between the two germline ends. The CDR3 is CAWRFVRATRNTGELFF. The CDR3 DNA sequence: TGTGCCTGGAGGTTTGTCAGGGCGACTAGGAACACCGGGGAGCTGTTTTTT.

CDR3 nucleotides: TGTGCCAGCAGAGCCACGGGGACAGGGTGGGAGCAGTACGTC. Its translation: CASRATGTGWEQYV. The V and J genes are TRBV2 and TRBJ2-7, with 9 nucleotides matching TRBD1. The CDR3 has 14 residues. The germline gives CDR1 SNHLY, CDR2 FYNNEI. After removal of 6 bases from V and 7 bases from J, the junction contained 10 bases not matched to a gene.

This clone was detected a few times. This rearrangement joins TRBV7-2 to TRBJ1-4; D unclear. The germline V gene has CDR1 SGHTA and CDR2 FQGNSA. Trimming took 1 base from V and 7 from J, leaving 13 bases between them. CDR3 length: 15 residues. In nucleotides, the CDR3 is TGTGCCAGCAGCTTAGAAAAGGGATGGGGTGAAAAACTGTTTTTT. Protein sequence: CASSLEKGWGEKLFF. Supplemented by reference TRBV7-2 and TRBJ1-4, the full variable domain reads GAGVSQSPSNKVTEKGKDVELRCDPISGHTALYWYRQSLGQGLEFLIYFQGNSAPDKSGLPSDRFSAERTGGSVSTLTIQRTQQEDSAVYLCASSLEKGWGEKLFFGSGTQLSVL.

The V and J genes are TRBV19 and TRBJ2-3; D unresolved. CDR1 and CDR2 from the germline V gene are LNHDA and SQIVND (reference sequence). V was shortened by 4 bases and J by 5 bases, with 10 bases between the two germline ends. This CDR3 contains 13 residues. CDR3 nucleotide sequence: TGTGCCAGTAGTACCCTATTTCAAGATACGCAGTATTTT. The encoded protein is CASSTLFQDTQYF.

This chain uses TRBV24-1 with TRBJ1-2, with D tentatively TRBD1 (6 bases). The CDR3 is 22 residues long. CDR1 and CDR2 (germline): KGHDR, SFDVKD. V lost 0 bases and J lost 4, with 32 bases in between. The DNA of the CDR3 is TGTGCCACCAGTGATTTGCATACCACCCAAGTTCAATTCTGGGGGCTCCCCTATGGCTACACCTTC. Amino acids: CATSDLHTTQVQFWGLPYGYTF.

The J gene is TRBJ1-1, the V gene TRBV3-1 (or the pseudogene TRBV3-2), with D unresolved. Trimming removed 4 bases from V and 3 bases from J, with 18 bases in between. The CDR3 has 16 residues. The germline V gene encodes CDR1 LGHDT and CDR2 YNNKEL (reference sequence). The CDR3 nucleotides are TGTGCCAGCAGCCCATGGAAGGACCCGGGATACACTGAAGCTTTCTTT. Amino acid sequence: CASSPWKDPGYTEAFF.

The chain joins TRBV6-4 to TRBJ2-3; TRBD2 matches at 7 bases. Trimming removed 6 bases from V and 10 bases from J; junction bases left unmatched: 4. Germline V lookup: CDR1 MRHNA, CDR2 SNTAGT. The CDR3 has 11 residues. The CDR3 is CASRRGYAQYF. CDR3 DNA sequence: TGTGCCAGCAGGCGGGGGTACGCGCAGTATTTT.

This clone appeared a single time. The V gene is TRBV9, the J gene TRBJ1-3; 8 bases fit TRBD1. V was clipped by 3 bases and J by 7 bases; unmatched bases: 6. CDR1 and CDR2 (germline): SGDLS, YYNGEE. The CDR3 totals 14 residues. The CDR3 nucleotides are TGTGCCAGCAGCGATGGACAGGGTGGTAACACCATATATTTT. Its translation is CASSDGQGGNTIYF.

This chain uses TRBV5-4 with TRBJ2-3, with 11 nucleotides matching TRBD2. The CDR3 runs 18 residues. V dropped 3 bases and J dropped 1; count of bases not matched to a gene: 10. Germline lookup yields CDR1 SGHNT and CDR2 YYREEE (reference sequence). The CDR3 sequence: CASSSGTSGRWGTDTQYF. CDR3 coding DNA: TGTGCCAGCAGCTCCGGGACTAGCGGTAGATGGGGCACAGATACGCAGTATTTT. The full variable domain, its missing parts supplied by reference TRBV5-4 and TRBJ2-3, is ETGVTQSPTHLIKTRGQQVTLRCSSQSGHNTVSWYQQALGQGPQFIFQYYREEENGRGNFPPRFSGLQFPNYSSELNVNALELDDSALYLCASSSGTSGRWGTDTQYFGPGTRLTVL.

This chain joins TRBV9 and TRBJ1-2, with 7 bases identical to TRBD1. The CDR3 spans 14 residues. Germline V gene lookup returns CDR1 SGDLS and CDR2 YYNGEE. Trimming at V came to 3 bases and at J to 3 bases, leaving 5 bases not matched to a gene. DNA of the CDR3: TGTGCCAGCAGCGAAGACAGGGTAGACTATGGCTACACCTTC. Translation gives CASSEDRVDYGYTF. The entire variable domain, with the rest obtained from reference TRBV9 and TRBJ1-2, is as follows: DSGVTQTPKHLITATGQRVTLRCSPRSGDLSVYWYQQSLDQGLQFLIQYYNGEERAKGNILERFSAQQFPDLHSELNLSSLELGDSALYFCASSEDRVDYGYTFGSGTRLTVV.

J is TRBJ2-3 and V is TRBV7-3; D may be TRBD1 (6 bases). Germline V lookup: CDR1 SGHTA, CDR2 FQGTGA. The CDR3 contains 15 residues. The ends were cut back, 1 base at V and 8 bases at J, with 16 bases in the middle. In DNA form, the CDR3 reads TGTGCCAGCAGCTTAATGGATTTGTCACAGGGTACGCAGTATTTT. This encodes CASSLMDLSQGTQYF.